Listed below are T cell receptor beta chains from one sample, sequenced in a study of response to subunit inactivated influenza vaccine. MiXCR was run by TCRdb on the RT-PCR reads, yielding one entry per CDR3 protein. Among some 200,000 distinct CDR3 sequences listed, roughly 12% were seen once. This sample also belongs to another study, concerning T cells expressing NK-cell markers.

The material sequenced was CD8+ T cells sorted from PBMCs, taken 11 to 12 days after vaccination. These receptors were obtained from a man aged 50-60 years who received an inactivated influenza vaccine. CDR3s include the opening cysteine and the closing phenylalanine or tryptophan. The D gene is left open where the match is weak. Expanded clones are given a class, and other clones once, few, many or no size at all.

abundance | j_gene | v_gene | d_gene | CDR3nt | CDR3aa
. | TRBJ2-7 | TRBV6-5 | TRBD2 | TGTGCCAGCAGTTACCTCCTAGCGGGAGGGCCGGTCGAGCAGTACTTC | CASSYLLAGGPVEQYF
few | TRBJ2-7 | TRBV7-8 | . | TGTGCCAGCAGCTCACGGGGGTCCTACGAGCAGTACTTC | CASSSRGSYEQYF
many | TRBJ1-1 | TRBV27 | . | TGTGCCAGCAATTCACTCGGAGGAACTCTCACTGAAGCTTTCTTT | CASNSLGGTLTEAFF
few | TRBJ2-7 | TRBV6-5 | . | TGTGCCAGCAGAGGGATCGACGCTCGCCGGTACTTC | CASRGIDARRYF
many | TRBJ1-1 | TRBV25-1 | . | TGTGCCAGCAGTGAAGGGGGAACTGAAGCTTTCTTT | CASSEGGTEAFF
. | TRBJ2-7 | TRBV2 | . | TGTGCCAGCAGTGAAGCGCTTCGGGCAGGTTTCTACGAGCAGTACTTC | CASSEALRAGFYEQYF
once | TRBJ2-1 | TRBV27 | . | TGTGCCAGCAGTTTATATTTGGAAGACAATGAGCAGTTCTTC | CASSLYLEDNEQFF
. | TRBJ2-7 | TRBV5-6 | . | TGTGCCAGCAGCTTGGGACGGACCTCCTACGAGCAGTACTTC | CASSLGRTSYEQYF
few | TRBJ2-1 | TRBV28 | TRBD2 | TGTGCCAGCAGTTTCCGGGGACTAGCGGGATTCTACAATGAGCAGTTCTTC | CASSFRGLAGFYNEQFF
many | TRBJ2-3 | TRBV21-1 | . | TGTGCCAGCAGCGAAATACCGAAGACTAGCGGGGCTTCAGATACGCAGTATTTT | CASSEIPKTSGASDTQYF
. | TRBJ2-4 | TRBV4-2 | . | TGTGCCAGCAGCCCAGAGTATCTAGCCAAAAACATTCAGTACTTC | CASSPEYLAKNIQYF
. | TRBJ2-7 | TRBV25-1 | . | TGTGCCAGCAGTTGGGTTGAGGGCAGTAACTACGAGCAGTACTTC | CASSWVEGSNYEQYF
few | TRBJ2-1 | TRBV13 | TRBD2 | TGTGCCAGCAGCTCAAGGGTAACTAGCGGGTTCAATGAGCAGTTCTTC | CASSSRVTSGFNEQFF
. | TRBJ2-7 | TRBV11-2 | . | TGTGCCAGCAGCTTTTTCGAAGCGGAGAAACCCTACGAGCAGTACTTC | CASSFFEAEKPYEQYF
many | TRBJ1-2 | TRBV7-6 | TRBD1 | TGTGCCAGCAGCTTAACCGCGACAGGGAACTATGGCTACACCTTC | CASSLTATGNYGYTF
few | TRBJ2-1 | TRBV28 | TRBD2 | TGTGCCAGCAGCAGGCTAGCGGGGGGGTCCGATGAGCAGTTCTTC | CASSRLAGGSDEQFF
many | TRBJ2-3 | TRBV5-6 | TRBD1 | TGTGCCAGCAGCCCGTTGGACAGGGTGGAATCAGATACGCAGTATTTT | CASSPLDRVESDTQYF
. | TRBJ2-2 | TRBV7-7 | . | TGTGCCAGTAGCCCCCCTGTCGGGGAGCTGTTTTTT | CASSPPVGELFF
many | TRBJ1-1 | TRBV7-9 | . | TGTGCCAGCAGCTTGTCCGGGAACACTGAAGCTTTCTTT | CASSLSGNTEAFF
many | TRBJ2-1 | TRBV27 | TRBD2 | TGTGCCAGCAGTGAATCCGGGACTAGCGGGACAGTTGAGCAGTTCTTC | CASSESGTSGTVEQFF
few | TRBJ1-4 | TRBV5-6 | . | TGTGCCAGCAGCCCGGCGGATCGTGGGATAGATGGAAAACTGTTTTTT | CASSPADRGIDGKLFF
. | TRBJ2-1 | TRBV4-3 | . | TGCGCCAGCAGCCAAGATGGCCTAGCAGTATACAATGAGCAGTTCTTC | CASSQDGLAVYNEQFF
. | TRBJ2-1 | TRBV28 | . | TGTGCCAGCAGCCCTTCAGAGGCCAATGAGCAGTTCTTC | CASSPSEANEQFF
few | TRBJ2-5 | TRBV6-6 | . | TGTGCCAGCAGTTACTCGTTGGAGACCCAGTACTTC | CASSYSLETQYF
. | TRBJ2-1 | TRBV7-2 | TRBD2 | TGTGCCAGCAGCTTAGGGCTAGCGGGGGACTCCTACAATGAGCAGTTCTTC | CASSLGLAGDSYNEQFF
. | TRBJ1-1 | TRBV7-8 | TRBD1 | TGTGCCAGCAGCTTAGCGTTTTTGGCAGGGGGAAATACTGAAGCTTTCTTT | CASSLAFLAGGNTEAFF
. | TRBJ2-1 | TRBV7-9 | . | TGTGCCAGCAGCTTAGATCCGGTCTCCTACAATGAGCAGTTCTTC | CASSLDPVSYNEQFF
few | TRBJ1-1 | TRBV6-6 | . | TGTGCCAGCAGTTACACCCTGGGCACTGAAGCTTTCTTT | CASSYTLGTEAFF
few | TRBJ2-7 | TRBV6-2/TRBV6-3 | TRBD2 | TGTGCCAGCAGTTATGGTGGTAGCGGGCTGAAATACGAGCAGTACTTC | CASSYGGSGLKYEQYF
few | TRBJ2-7 | TRBV27 | TRBD2 | TGTGCCAGCAGTTTTTACGCGGGAGGGTCGAGAAACGAGCAGTACTTC | CASSFYAGGSRNEQYF
. | TRBJ2-1 | TRBV7-9 | TRBD2 | TGTGCCAGCAGTTACGAGCGGGGGGGCCACAATGAGCAGTTCTTC | CASSYERGGHNEQFF
few | TRBJ2-5 | TRBV6-1 | . | TGTGCCAGCAGAAAGACCTTGTACCAAGAGACCCAGTACTTC | CASRKTLYQETQYF
many | TRBJ1-1 | TRBV6-2/TRBV6-3 | . | TGTGCCAGCGCCGCAGCCGGGACACCGGGCACTGAAGCTTTCTTT | CASAAAGTPGTEAFF
few | TRBJ2-1 | TRBV6-6 | . | TGTGCCAGCAAACAGGGGAGGAATGAGCAGTTCTTC | CASKQGRNEQFF
. | TRBJ1-4 | TRBV15 | . | TGTGCCACCAGCAGCGAGAGGGTGGCGAATGAAAAACTGTTTTTT | CATSSERVANEKLFF
many | TRBJ2-1 | TRBV28 | TRBD2 | TGTGCCAGCAGCCTACTAGCGGGAGGGCTGAATGAGCAGTTCTTC | CASSLLAGGLNEQFF
many | TRBJ2-5 | TRBV25-1 | . | TGTGCCAGCAGTGCGGGGTTGGACAGTTGGAGAGAGACCCAGTACTTC | CASSAGLDSWRETQYF
. | TRBJ2-1 | TRBV11-2 | . | TGTGCCAGCAGCTTCAATGGGGGACCCTACAATGAGCAGTTCTTC | CASSFNGGPYNEQFF
. | TRBJ2-3 | TRBV7-9 | . | TGTGCCAGCAGCGCCGCTTTAGATACGCAGTATTTT | CASSAALDTQYF
. | TRBJ2-1 | TRBV12-3/TRBV12-4 | . | TGTGCCAGCAGTTTCCTGGGACATCTCAATGAGCAGTTCTTC | CASSFLGHLNEQFF
few | TRBJ2-1 | TRBV11-2 | TRBD2 | TGTGCCAGCAGCTTTCGATGGCGGGGGGGCCCTTACAATGAGCAGTTCTTC | CASSFRWRGGPYNEQFF
few | TRBJ2-7 | TRBV7-8 | TRBD1 | TGTGCCAGCAGCCATGCCGGGACAGGCCTCTACGAGCAGTACTTC | CASSHAGTGLYEQYF
. | TRBJ1-4 | TRBV7-9 | . | TGTGCCAGCAGCTTAGGAGGGTTTGCAACTAATGAAAAACTGTTTTTT | CASSLGGFATNEKLFF
. | TRBJ1-2 | TRBV29-1 | . | TGCAGCGTTGAAGATACCCCCCACGGTCCGGGCTACACCTTC | CSVEDTPHGPGYTF
few | TRBJ1-5 | TRBV7-8 | . | TGTGCCAGCAGCTTTAGGGTAGGGTATAGCAATCAGCCCCAGCATTTT | CASSFRVGYSNQPQHF
many | TRBJ2-3 | TRBV3-1 | . | TGTGCCAGCAGCCAAATCCTGACAGATACGCAGTATTTT | CASSQILTDTQYF
. | TRBJ1-6 | TRBV5-1 | . | TGCGCCAGCAGCCGGGGTGCCGGACCCCTCCACTTT | CASSRGAGPLHF
many | TRBJ2-1 | TRBV5-1 | TRBD2 | TGCGCCAGCAGCTTGGGGGGACTAGCGGTGATTTCGGACGAGCAGTTCTTC | CASSLGGLAVISDEQFF
many | TRBJ2-3 | TRBV7-8 | TRBD2 | TGTGCCAGCAGCTCCCGGGAGGGCCTCAGTAAGATCACAGATACGCAGTATTTT | CASSSREGLSKITDTQYF
few | TRBJ2-7 | TRBV9 | . | TGTGCCAGCAGCCTCGAGGGTCTCGAGCAGTACTTC | CASSLEGLEQYF